What follows describes a single T cell receptor beta chain. The antigen is unknown. Assay: immunoSEQ multiplex PCR; the TCRdb copy retains only in-frame clones and omits some. The sample gives roughly 20,000 clones, about 85% of which show up once; under 0.3% is in the top ten. The germline V gene has CDR1 SNHLY and CDR2 FYNNEI. The CDR3 totals 16 residues. Trimming at V came to 6 bases and at J to 8 bases, leaving 13 bases not matched to a gene. Allogeneic regulatory or mature dendritic cells were co-cultured for roughly five days with CFSE-labeled sorted T cells at 1:10. The record originates from a study of regulatory dendritic cells for organ transplantation. Study overall: Regulatory dendritic cells came from monocytes given vitamin D3 and IL-10.

General study points: Memory CD8+ clonal expansion seemed more limited with regulatory than mature dendritic cells.

The chain has TRBV2 and TRBJ1-3; 10 nucleotides align to TRBD1. The TCR comes from a human donor in good health. Sequenced input: naive CD4+ T cells from blood cultured with dendritic cells. As to subset: CD45RA+ naive T cells. CDR3 bases: TGTGCCAGCAGCGTTCAAATGACAGGGGGCATGGACACCATATATTTT. Translated: CASSVQMTGGMDTIYF.